One sample yielded the 19 T cell receptor beta chains listed below, sequenced in a study of T cells after yellow fever vaccination. TCRdb redid the calling of the 5' RACE reads with MiXCR, one entry per CDR3 protein. The table includes 400,000 to 450,000 distinct CDR3 sequences, under 20% detected once. Specimen: PBMCs, collected before the yellow fever booster vaccination. The receptors come from a man aged 18 to 30 who received the YFV17D yellow fever vaccine.

This rearrangement joins TRBV29-1 to TRBJ2-2, with D unresolved. Trimming removed 4 bases at V and 3 bases at J, with 3 bases between. The V gene's germline CDR1 is SQVTM and CDR2 ANQGSEA. The CDR3 sequence is 11 residues long. The CDR3 here is CSVVHTGELFF. The DNA for the CDR3 is TGCAGCGTTGTCCACACCGGGGAGCTGTTTTTT.

This clonotype was detected ten times or more. The chain combines TRBV25-1 with TRBJ2-1, with 13 bases identical to TRBD2. J was trimmed by 6 bases and V by 6 bases; bases with no gene match: 2. Germline V CDR1 and CDR2: MGHDK, SYGVNS. The CDR3 spans 14 residues. The CDR3 DNA follows: TGTGCCAGCAGGGGGACTAGCGGGGCCAATGAGCAGTTCTTC. As protein: CASRGTSGANEQFF.

This clonotype was counted only a few times. This chain connects TRBV4-1 to TRBJ2-7; D not resolved. The CDR3 has 13 amino acids. Between the trimmed V and J ends, which lost 0 bases and 4 bases, there was a span of 7 bases. Germline V gives CDR1 MGHRA, CDR2 YSYEKL. CDR3 nucleotides: TGCGCCAGCAGCCAAGAGACGGCTTACGAGCAGTACTTC. It encodes CASSQETAYEQYF.

This clonotype was counted ten times or more. This chain links TRBV5-1 with TRBJ1-2, with a possible D match to TRBD1 (5 bases). CDR1 is SGHRS and CDR2 is YFSETQ in the germline V gene. The CDR3 contains 13 residues. Trimming cost V 1 base and J 8 bases, with 12 bases left between them. The CDR3 nucleotides are TGCGCCAGCAGCTTGTCGGGGACGTACGGCTACACCTTC. Residues: CASSLSGTYGYTF.

This clonotype came up many times. The chain employs TRBV4-2 and TRBJ2-7; 8 bases match TRBD2. CDR3 length: 16 amino acids. With 1 base clipped from V and 5 bases from J, the junction kept 10 bases outside the gene matches. Germline loops: CDR1 LGHNA, CDR2 YNFKEQ. CDR3 sequence: CASSQGYPGGLDEQYF. In nucleotides, the CDR3 is TGTGCCAGCAGCCAAGGTTACCCGGGGGGGCTCGACGAGCAGTACTTC.

The chain recombines TRBV3-1 with TRBJ1-2; D is uncertain. Deletions cut 4 bases from V and 0 bases from J, with 9 bases between. CDR1 and CDR2 (germline): LGHDT, YNNKEL (reference sequence). The CDR3 contains 14 residues. This CDR3 reads CASSPMRANYGYTF. The CDR3 DNA sequence: TGTGCCAGCAGCCCGATGAGGGCTAACTATGGCTACACCTTC.

This rearrangement joins TRBV5-1 to TRBJ2-3; D ambiguous. The CDR3 runs 15 residues. The V end lost 5 bases, the J end lost 2 bases, and 15 bases lay between the germline ends. Germline V gives CDR1 SGHRS, CDR2 YFSETQ. This chain's CDR3 is CASRSQVISTDTQYF. The CDR3 bases are TGCGCCAGCAGGAGTCAGGTTATCTCCACAGATACGCAGTATTTT.

V gene TRBV5-6 combines with J gene TRBJ1-5, with D maybe TRBD1 (6 bases). This CDR3 is built from 18 residues. Trimming removed 2 bases at V and 6 bases at J, with 24 bases between. Germline V gene data show CDR1 as SGHDT and CDR2 as YYEEEE. Here the CDR3 DNA reads TGTGCCAGCAGCTTAAGGTTCCACGGGCAGGGGACGATTCAGCCCCAGCATTTT. The encoded protein is CASSLRFHGQGTIQPQHF.

This clonotype has only a few counts. The chain recombines TRBV7-9 with TRBJ1-1, with D possibly matching TRBD1 (5 bases). CDR1 SEHNR and CDR2 FQNEAQ come from the germline V gene (reference sequence). With 6 bases removed from V and 0 bases from J, the gap between germline ends came to 8 bases. This CDR3 is built from 13 residues. CDR3 region: CASRQDMNTEAFF. In DNA, the CDR3 is TGTGCCAGCAGGCAGGACATGAACACTGAAGCTTTCTTT.

This clonotype was seen a handful of times. The rearrangement uses TRBV7-9 and TRBJ1-2; tentatively, D is TRBD1 (6 bases). CDR3 length equals 13 residues. Looked up from germline, CDR1 is SEHNR and CDR2 is FQNEAQ (reference sequence). Trimming removed 5 bases at V and 4 bases at J, with 11 bases between. CDR3 DNA sequence: TGTGCCAGCAGCCGGGACATCCTCTATGGCTACACCTTC. Residues: CASSRDILYGYTF.

This clonotype was recorded at least ten times. The chain uses TRBV6-2 or TRBV6-3 and TRBJ1-1; D remains ambiguous. With 3 bases removed from V and 3 bases from J, the gap between germline ends came to 2 bases. The CDR3 sequence is 11 residues long. Looked up from germline, CDR1 is MNHEY and CDR2 is SVGEGT. The CDR3 region is CASSYDTEAFF. The CDR3 bases are TGTGCCAGCAGTTATGACACTGAAGCTTTCTTT.

V gene TRBV20-1 combines with J gene TRBJ1-4, with no clear D. Germline loops: CDR1 DFQATT, CDR2 SNEGSKA (reference sequence). The CDR3 contains 16 residues. Trimming stripped 0 bases from V and 3 bases from J, with 14 bases between. The CDR3 region has the DNA TGCAGTGCTAGAGATGGCCAGCCCGGGGCTAATGAAAAACTGTTTTTT. Translated: CSARDGQPGANEKLFF.

This clonotype was detected ten times or more. The gene calls are TRBV7-9 and TRBJ2-2; weak D call: TRBD1 (6 bases). The CDR3 is 16 amino acids. Trimming left V 5 bases short and J 4 bases short, with 17 bases between. Germline V gene data show CDR1 as SEHNR and CDR2 as FQNEAQ (reference sequence). The CDR3 DNA reads TGTGCCAGCAGCCCGTGGTCAGACAGGCCCACCGGGGAGCTGTTTTTT. Residues: CASSPWSDRPTGELFF.

The genes are TRBV5-5 and TRBJ2-2; TRBD1 agrees at 9 bases. CDR3 length: 15 amino acids. After removal of 4 bases from V and 4 bases from J, the junction contained 5 bases not matched to a gene. CDR1 is SGHKS, CDR2 YYEKEE, per germline (reference sequence). The CDR3 region is CASSQGQGPTGELFF. CDR3 bases: TGTGCCAGCAGCCAGGGACAGGGACCCACCGGGGAGCTGTTTTTT.

The chain carries TRBV7-2 and TRBJ2-1, with 7 positions matching TRBD2. Germline CDR1 and CDR2: SGHTA and FQGNSA. J lost 5 bases, V lost 2 bases, and 6 bases had no gene match. The CDR3 runs 15 residues. The CDR3 region has the DNA TGTGCCAGCAGCTTAAGGTTCAGCGGGAACAATGAGCAGTTCTTC. It encodes CASSLRFSGNNEQFF.

The rearrangement joins TRBV19 to TRBJ2-3; 8 nucleotides line up with TRBD2. Trimming removed 3 bases from V and 8 bases from J; junction bases left unmatched: 4. In germline, CDR1 is LNHDA, CDR2 SQIVND (reference sequence). This CDR3 has 13 residues. CDR3 bases: TGTGCCAGTAGTATTCAAAGCGGGGGTACGCAGTATTTT. Protein sequence: CASSIQSGGTQYF.

The gene calls are TRBV6-2 or TRBV6-3 and TRBJ2-7; a weak D match, TRBD1 (6 bases). The CDR3 has 18 amino acids. Germline V gene data show CDR1 as MNHEY and CDR2 as SVGEGT. V shed 2 bases and J shed 0 bases, with 20 bases lying between them. In DNA, the CDR3 is TGTGCCAGCAGTTACACCCCCGGGCAGGGGCCGAGCTCCTACGAGCAGTACGTC. It is translated as CASSYTPGQGPSSYEQYV.

The chain couples TRBV3-1 to TRBJ1-4, with no clear D. The CDR3 sequence is 18 residues long. The ends were cut back, 1 base at V and 4 bases at J, with 19 bases in the middle. Per the germline V gene, CDR1 is LGHDT and CDR2 is YNNKEL (reference sequence). This CDR3 reads CASSQGGRSGVGNEKLFF. CDR3 nucleotide sequence: TGTGCCAGCAGCCAAGGCGGGCGATCAGGCGTTGGTAATGAAAAACTGTTTTTT.

This clonotype was picked up many times. The chain joins TRBV27 to TRBJ2-7, with 11 nucleotides matching TRBD2. Looked up from germline, CDR1 is MNHEY and CDR2 is SMNVEV (reference sequence). The CDR3 runs to 16 residues. V shed 8 bases, J shed 0 bases, and the junction held 9 bases outside the gene matches. The CDR3 is CASASGLAGGSYEQYV. CDR3 bases: TGTGCCAGCGCATCCGGGCTAGCGGGGGGCTCCTACGAGCAGTACGTC.